The entry below gives a single T cell receptor beta chain sequence along with its context. This specimen belongs to a study of blood T cell repertoires in COVID-19. For the study at large: COVID-19 samples from acute and convalescent phases originated in the United States, Italy and Spain. T cells, B-cell-depleted T cells, or PBMCs provided the cDNA or gDNA that served as material.

Trimming removed 4 bases from V and 5 bases from J; junction bases left unmatched: 5. CDR3 size: 14 residues. Germline V gene data show CDR1 as SGHRS and CDR2 as YFSETQ. In the authors' workflow: Amplification of reference gene primers provided the estimated nucleated cell counts. Assay: immunoSEQ multiplex PCR; the TCRdb copy retains only in-frame clones and omits some. V and J calls and clone size come straight from that table; D and trimming were deduced from the DNA. The sample comprises approximately 500,000 clones, approximately 88% of which are singletons, and 7.8% rests with the top ten. Patients at the Seattle site were enrolled during active infection and followed longitudinally.

The genes are TRBV5-1 and TRBJ2-3; 9 bases fit TRBD1. The TCR originated in a woman aged 50 to 60 with COVID-19, enrolled during active disease. Sequences were obtained from peripheral blood. DNA for the CDR3: TGCGCCAGCAGCACGGGACAGGGTCAAGATACGCAGTATTTT. Translated, it gives CASSTGQGQDTQYF.